One sample yielded the 10 T cell receptor beta chains listed below, sequenced in a study of T cells in Graves' hyperthyroidism and ophthalmopathy (dated by TCRdb to between 2017 and 2020). The library was built by means of multiplex PCR. Data came from an Illumina HiSeq 2000. The TCR beta CDR3 regions were amplified from the RNA transcripts. The TCR CDR3 was subjected to a first round of RT-PCR using the HTBI primer set and the Qiagen OneStep RT-PCR kit. The public reads were quality trimmed at Q25 with fastp and then assembled into clones with MiXCR by TCRdb, keeping productive beta chains. Each CDR3 protein gets just one entry, which takes the most common genes and DNA from the rows behind it. For this sample there are about 360,000 distinct CDR3 sequences; approximately 13% appear just once. 9% to 9.5% of the sample is taken by the ten largest. The source material was blood. The receptor set was obtained from a woman between 18 and 30 years old with Graves' hyperthyroidism.

This clonotype was recorded many times. The chain carries TRBV6-5 and TRBJ2-1; perhaps TRBD2 as D (5 bases). The germline gives CDR1 MNHEY, CDR2 SVGAGI. V lost 0 bases and J 6 bases, leaving 21 bases between the germline ends. The CDR3 has 18 amino acids. CDR3 bases: TGTGCCAGCAGTTACTCTGGCTACCCGACTAAGGCATCCAATGAGCAGTTCTTC. Translating gives CASSYSGYPTKASNEQFF.

This clonotype was seen many times. V usage is TRBV7-9 and J usage is TRBJ2-7, with 9 positions matching TRBD2. Per germline, CDR1 SEHNR and CDR2 FQNEAQ (reference sequence). Germline trimming cut 3 bases from V and 5 bases from J; bases unmatched to any gene: 2. CDR3 length: 13 residues. CDR3 residues: CASSFSGSNEQYF. CDR3 DNA: TGTGCCAGCAGCTTTAGCGGGAGCAACGAGCAGTACTTC.

This sequence joins TRBV19 and TRBJ1-3, with D perhaps matching TRBD1 (5 bases). The V end was cut by 5 bases, the J end by 0 bases, with 11 bases between. The germline V gene encodes CDR1 LNHDA and CDR2 SQIVND (reference sequence). This CDR3 spans 15 amino acids. The CDR3 DNA sequence: TGTGCCAGTAGTTTATCAGGGATCTCTGGAAACACCATATATTTT. Amino acid sequence: CASSLSGISGNTIYF.

With respect to this clonotype: Mismatch with germline at one junction end may stem from a read error. CDR3 loop: CTISRTASSYNSPLHF. CDR3 sequence (DNA): TGTACCATCAGCCGGACAGCTAGCTCCTATAATTCACCCCTCCACTTT. The chain links TRBV10-3 to TRBJ1-6; a possible D gene is TRBD1 (6 bases). CDR1 and CDR2 (germline): ENHRY, SYGVKD. The CDR3 loop spans 16 amino acids.

This clonotype occurred many times. The chain is built from TRBV28 and TRBJ1-2, with D unresolved. V was cut by 3 bases and J by 5 bases, with 10 bases left in between. The length of the CDR3 is 13 residues. Germline CDR1 reads MDHEN; CDR2 reads SYDVKM. The CDR3 sequence: CASSLTGMYGYTF. The DNA for the CDR3 is TGTGCCAGCAGTTTGACGGGGATGTATGGCTACACCTTC.

In this sample, this clonotype turned up a few times. V and J are TRBV9 and TRBJ1-2; weak D call: TRBD1 (5 bases). Germline CDR1 reads SGDLS; CDR2 reads YYNGEE. The CDR3 contains 15 residues. Trimming removed 3 bases from V and 4 bases from J, with 16 bases in between. CDR3 bases: TGTGCCAGCAGCGCGGAACGAACAGGATCCTATGGCTACACCTTC. It specifies CASSAERTGSYGYTF.

This clonotype has a single count. The chain recombines TRBV15 with TRBJ2-7, with TRBD1 identical over 7 bases. Unmatched junction bases numbered 6, after V lost 0 bases and J lost 4 bases. The germline gives CDR1 LNHNV, CDR2 YYDKDF (reference sequence). The CDR3 is made up of 15 amino acids. CDR3 region: CATSRDRGLVYEQYF. CDR3 DNA sequence: TGTGCCACCAGCAGAGATAGGGGGCTGGTATACGAGCAGTACTTC.

In its sample, this clonotype was seen many times. The chain is built from TRBV6-1 and TRBJ2-5; D might be TRBD2 (6 bases). Germline CDR1 and CDR2: MNHNS and SASEGT. The CDR3 contains 13 residues. The V gene lost 5 bases and the J gene lost 5 bases, with 12 bases spanning the gap. CDR3 sequence (DNA): TGTGCCAGCAGTAACAGCGCGGGGGAGACCCAGTACTTC. Its protein is CASSNSAGETQYF.

This clonotype has ten or more counts. This chain links TRBV6-1 with TRBJ2-3; 14 nucleotides line up with TRBD2. The CDR3 runs 15 residues. Unmatched junction bases numbered 2, after V lost 5 bases and J lost 4 bases. Germline CDR1 MNHNS, CDR2 SASEGT. In DNA, the CDR3 is TGTGCCAGCAGTCGACTAGCGGGGGGGTCAGATACGCAGTATTTT. The encoded protein is CASSRLAGGSDTQYF.

This clonotype was detected many times. The V gene is TRBV20-1, the J gene TRBJ2-3, with TRBD2 matching over 8 bases. The CDR3 length is 14 residues. Germline V gene sequence: CDR1 DFQATT, CDR2 SNEGSKA (reference sequence). V dropped 6 bases and J dropped 5; count of bases not matched to a gene: 10. CDR3 nucleotide sequence: TGCAGTGCGAATCAGCGGGGGCGGATAGATACGCAGTATTTT. Encoded protein: CSANQRGRIDTQYF.